This T cell receptor (beta chain) comes out of a study of PD-1 blockade in classical Hodgkin lymphoma. Study findings and constraints: Newly diagnosed patients had baseline TCR diversity that was reportedly lower than that of healthy donors. Individuals initiating nivolumab under 1 year after ASCT were excluded. With CD4+ cells, TCR diversity rose significantly by C4D1, but not with CD8+ cells. Patients with a complete response exhibited baseline diversity comparable to newly diagnosed patients.

There was relapse after autologous stem cell transplantation in every patient, and there was variation in brentuximab vedotin exposure. Profiled with immunoSEQ multiplex PCR; TCRdb holds only in-frame clones, not every one. The repertoire includes some 32,000 clones, roughly 82% of them detected once, and 32% sits in the top ten. As to this clone: The antigen is undetermined. This same CDR3 is encoded by further DNA sequences in the sample.

The CDR3 consists of 14 residues. Per germline, CDR1 SGHRS and CDR2 YFSETQ. Trimming stripped 2 bases from V and 4 bases from J, with 10 bases between. This TCR derives from a human donor with classical Hodgkin lymphoma. Sample: peripheral blood mononuclear cells (PBMCs), taken at baseline. The chain employs TRBV5-1 and TRBJ2-1; perhaps TRBD1 as D (6 bases). CDR3 sequence reads: CASSLGQFYNEQFF. CDR3 sequence (DNA): TGCGCCAGCAGCTTAGGACAGTTTTACAATGAGCAGTTCTTC.